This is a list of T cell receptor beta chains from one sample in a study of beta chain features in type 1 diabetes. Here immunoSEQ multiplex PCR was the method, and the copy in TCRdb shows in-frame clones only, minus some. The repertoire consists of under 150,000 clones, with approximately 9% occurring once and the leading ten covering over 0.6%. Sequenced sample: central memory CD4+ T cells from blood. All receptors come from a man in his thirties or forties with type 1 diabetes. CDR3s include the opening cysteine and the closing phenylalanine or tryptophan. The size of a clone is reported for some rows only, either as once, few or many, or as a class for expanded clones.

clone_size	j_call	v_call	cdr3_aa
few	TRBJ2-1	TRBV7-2	CAIPGSLSYNEQFF
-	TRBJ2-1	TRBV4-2	CASSRGFRGQYNEQFF
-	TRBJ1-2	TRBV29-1	CSVVGRWNYGYTF
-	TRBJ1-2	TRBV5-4	CASSFLTGGLDGYTF
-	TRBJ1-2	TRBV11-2	CASSLPGQGANGYTF
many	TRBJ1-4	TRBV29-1	CSVVGGGAREKLFF
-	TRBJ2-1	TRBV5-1	CASSLGPTYDNEQFF
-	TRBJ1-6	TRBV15	CATSRQPRGNSPLHF
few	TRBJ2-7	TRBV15	CATSPSRALTLYEQYF
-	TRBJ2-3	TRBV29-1	CSVDSGDHTDTQYF
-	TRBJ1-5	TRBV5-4	CASSFGEGQPQHF
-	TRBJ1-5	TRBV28	CAGGTGFLRPQHF
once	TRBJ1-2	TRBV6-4	CASSDSGGGGYTF
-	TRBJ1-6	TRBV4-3	CASSQDRSSPLHF
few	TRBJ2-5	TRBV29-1	CSVGSRGGETQYF
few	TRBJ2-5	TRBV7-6	CASSLGGTQYF
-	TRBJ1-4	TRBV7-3	CASAGPPTNEKLFF
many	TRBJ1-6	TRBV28	CASYQTGSPLHF
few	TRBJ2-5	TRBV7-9	CASSYWGEETQYF
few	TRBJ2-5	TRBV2	CASSEVGQAQETQYF
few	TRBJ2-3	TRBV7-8	CASSFIDTQYF
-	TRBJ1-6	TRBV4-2	CASSQDRGYNSPLHF
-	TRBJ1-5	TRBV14	CASSQALDLRYSNQPQHF
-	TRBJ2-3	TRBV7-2	CASSSGTSVVAQYF
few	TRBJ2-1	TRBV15	CATSRDLRPERFF